This entry lists 5 T cell receptor beta chains sequenced from one sample in a study of blood T cell repertoires in COVID-19. Data came from immunoSEQ multiplex PCR; TCRdb stores just in-frame clones and leaves some out. The table shows about 140,000 clones, with roughly 90% occurring only once. The sample consisted of peripheral blood. The receptors stem from a man aged 45-65 years with active or convalescent COVID-19.

This sequence joins TRBV4-2 and TRBJ2-5; 7 nucleotides agree with TRBD1. This CDR3 has 14 residues. Germline-derived CDR1 and CDR2 are LGHNA and YNFKEQ. Germline trimming cut 3 bases from V and 3 bases from J; bases unmatched to any gene: 4. As DNA, the CDR3 is TGTGCCAGCAGCCATAACAGGGGAAAAGAGACCCAGTACTTC. Residues: CASSHNRGKETQYF.

The rearrangement links TRBV9 to TRBJ1-3; D is uncertain. The CDR3 covers 12 residues. Trimming stripped 5 bases from V and 5 bases from J, with 8 bases between. Germline lookup yields CDR1 SGDLS and CDR2 YYNGEE. The CDR3 loop is CASRDSRNTIYF. CDR3 DNA: TGTGCCAGCAGGGATAGCCGAAACACCATATATTTT.

The chain recombines TRBV5-1 with TRBJ1-4; possibly TRBD1 for D (6 bases). The length of the CDR3 is 15 residues. Looked up from germline, CDR1 is SGHRS and CDR2 is YFSETQ. Trimming shortened V by 7 bases and J by 0 bases, and 13 bases separated the two germline ends. DNA for the CDR3: TGCGCCAGCGCTACAGGGCCTTCAACTAATGAAAAACTGTTTTTT. Residues: CASATGPSTNEKLFF.

The chain employs TRBV24-1 and TRBJ2-1, with D perhaps TRBD2 (6 bases). Germline lookup yields CDR1 KGHDR and CDR2 SFDVKD. Deletions cut 9 bases from V and 1 base from J, with 15 bases between. The CDR3 is made up of 15 amino acids. CDR3 nucleotide sequence: TGTGCCACCTCGGAGGGCAGAGGGTCCTACAATGAGCAGTTCTTC. Translated, it gives CATSEGRGSYNEQFF.

The V call is TRBV10-2, the J call TRBJ2-3; D is unclear. V dropped 8 bases and J dropped 2 bases, with 5 bases sitting between them. Germline V CDR1 and CDR2: WSHSY, SAAADI. This CDR3 comprises 11 residues. This CDR3 reads CASSTTDTQYF. The CDR3 DNA sequence: TGCGCCAGCTCTACCACAGATACGCAGTATTTT.